This T cell receptor beta chain derives from a study of blood T cells in healthy people across ages. Study conclusions and caveats: Diversity figures derived from one million T cells were judged to underestimate the true value. Bulk PBMC profiling left naive and antigen-experienced comparisons inconclusive. Versus aged donors, long-lived donors had higher diversity and more naive CD4+ cells.

This CDR3 has 15 amino acids. Germline lookup yields CDR1 SGHRS and CDR2 YFSETQ. After removal of 3 bases from V and 3 bases from J, the junction contained 8 bases not matched to a gene. Every donor contributed roughly 11 milliliters of peripheral blood by blood draw. On this clonotype itself: Its antigen is undetermined.

Then a second PCR, running roughly 7 to 11 cycles, was carried out with a sample-barcoded 5' primer and a J-beta primer mix. TCRdb re-called the 5' RACE reads through MiXCR, storing one row per CDR3 protein. Among about 1.8 million distinct CDR3 sequences listed, roughly 49% were seen once. This sequence joins TRBV5-1 and TRBJ2-5; the match to TRBD2 covers 7 bases. The sequencing sample was made of blood. The sequence came from a woman in her thirties or forties in good health. CDR3 in DNA: TGCGCCAGCAGCTACTACCTCCGGGGGGAAGAGACCCAGTACTTC. The encoded protein is CASSYYLRGEETQYF.